A single sample gave rise to the 2 T cell receptor beta chains below, sequenced in a study of T cell repertoires in cytomegalovirus infection. MiXCR, run by TCRdb on the reads, gives a single entry per CDR3 protein. The sample includes some 180,000 distinct CDR3 sequences, 9.5% seen only once; the top ten take about 4.6%. The sample taken for sequencing was PBMCs. The source is a human donor in good health (CMV status not recorded). Some clones in this sample may be carry-over from other donors' samples.

At least ten counts were recorded for this clonotype. V and J are TRBV7-2 and TRBJ2-3; TRBD2 might be the D (6 bases). V shed 4 bases and J shed 1 base, with 15 bases lying between them. The CDR3 has 16 residues. Germline-derived CDR1 and CDR2 are SGHTA and FQGNSA. This chain's CDR3 is CASSSRGASGTDTQYF. The CDR3 nucleotides read TGTGCCAGCAGCTCCCGAGGAGCTAGCGGCACAGATACGCAGTATTTT.

The chain is built from TRBV24-1 and TRBJ2-3; 16 bases agree with TRBD2. The trim removed 3 bases at V and 4 bases at J, leaving 9 bases unmatched. The CDR3 length is 19 residues. The germline gives CDR1 KGHDR, CDR2 SFDVKD. The DNA of the CDR3 is TGTGCCACCAGTGATCCACCCGGGACTAGCGGGAGGGCCCCAGATACGCAGTATTTT. Translating gives CATSDPPGTSGRAPDTQYF.